This record looks at one TCR beta chain sequence and its context. The antigen is undetermined. The data derive from a study of T cell responses to AZD1222 COVID-19 vaccine. The method was immunoSEQ multiplex PCR; TCRdb's version includes in-frame clones alone and lacks a portion of them. The repertoire holds 120,000 to 150,000 clones, with 90% to 95% as singletons. The study, taken as a whole, reports: At baseline, seropositivity was found in only a handful of AZD1222 recipients.

Trimming took off 2 bases at V and 1 base at J, with 6 bases between the two ends. Germline V gene sequence: CDR1 MNHEY, CDR2 SMNVEV (reference sequence). The CDR3 consists of 14 residues. The sequences come from peripheral blood, collected on day 0 of AZD1222 vaccination. The source of this sequence is an adult in good health. The rearrangement joins TRBV27 to TRBJ2-4, with a possible D match to TRBD2 (6 bases). Written as DNA, the CDR3 is TGTGCCAGCAGTTTAGCGGGGGCCAAAAACATTCAGTACTTC. Amino acid sequence: CASSLAGAKNIQYF.